These 24 T cell receptor beta chains were sequenced from one sample in a study of CD8+ T cells in alopecia areata (dated by TCRdb to the late 2010s). Libraries came from the immunoSEQ multiplex PCR assay. To provide template for TCR sequencing, every sample had RNA extracted and reverse transcribed into cDNA. Sourced from immuneACCESS, this table was stored by TCRdb with only in-frame sequences that have V and J called. A share of the clones is absent; for the studies checked, an unresolved V gene accounts for under half, and the remainder has no known explanation. This sample lists 150,000 or so clones; around 47% were detected once. The ten largest account for approximately 7% of the sample. The sequenced material came from CD4+ T cells sorted from blood. These receptors all come from a human donor with alopecia areata.

This clone was seen only a few times. The chain joins TRBV29-1 to TRBJ1-1; tentative D call: TRBD1 (5 bases). CDR1 is SQVTM, CDR2 ANQGSEA, per germline. The CDR3 is 13 amino acids. V lost 5 bases and J 1 base, leaving 11 bases between the germline ends. The CDR3 protein is CSVIRGGNTEAFF. The CDR3 DNA reads TGCAGCGTTATTCGGGGCGGGAACACTGAAGCTTTCTTT.

The chain employs TRBV19 and TRBJ2-1; D is uncertain. The CDR3 sequence is 12 residues long. The ends were cut back, 5 bases at V and 1 base at J, with 3 bases in the middle. Germline assignment: CDR1 LNHDA and CDR2 SQIVND (reference sequence). Here the CDR3 DNA reads TGTGCCAGTAGTCTATCCTACAATGAGCAGTTCTTC. Amino acids: CASSLSYNEQFF.

The chain has TRBV29-1 and TRBJ2-1; D is possibly TRBD1 (6 bases). CDR3 length: 16 residues. Trimming removed 3 bases at V and 4 bases at J, with 19 bases between. CDR1 and CDR2 (germline): SQVTM, ANQGSEA. The CDR3 region is CSVDRPGTGNYNEQFF. CDR3 in DNA: TGCAGCGTTGACCGGCCAGGAACAGGGAATTACAATGAGCAGTTCTTC.

The rearrangement joins TRBV12-5 to TRBJ2-3; 7 bases agree with TRBD1. The CDR3 has 16 amino acids. The J segment lost 2 bases and the V segment lost 4 bases, leaving 9 bases of the junction unmatched. The V gene's germline CDR1 is LGHNT and CDR2 FRNRAP. Here the CDR3 DNA reads TGTGCTAGTGGTTCGTGGCCCGGGACAGACACAGATACGCAGTATTTT. Amino acid sequence: CASGSWPGTDTDTQYF.

This clone showed up just once. The V call is TRBV6-6, the J call TRBJ1-1; the D gene is possibly TRBD1 (5 bases). V was shortened by 2 bases and J by 8 bases, with 12 bases between the two germline ends. This CDR3 comprises 13 residues. Germline V gene sequence: CDR1 MNHNY, CDR2 SVGAGI (reference sequence). CDR3 nucleotide sequence: TGTGCCAGCAGTTACGACAGAACTTCAGAAGCTTTCTTT. Translating gives CASSYDRTSEAFF.

This clone has just a few counts. V is TRBV29-1 and J is TRBJ2-2, with D maybe TRBD1 (5 bases). The CDR3 covers 13 residues. Germline values: CDR1 SQVTM, CDR2 ANQGSEA. Between the trimmed V and J ends, which lost 4 bases and 5 bases, there was a span of 11 bases. Written as DNA, the CDR3 is TGCAGCGTTGGACAGACAAAAACCGGGGAGCTGTTTTTT. Protein product: CSVGQTKTGELFF.

This clone was seen more than once but under ten times. This chain uses TRBV7-9 with TRBJ2-7, with 9 positions matching TRBD2. Trimming cost V 3 bases and J 6 bases; bases outside gene matches: 15. There are 17 residues in the CDR3. In germline, CDR1 is SEHNR, CDR2 FQNEAQ (reference sequence). The CDR3 DNA is TGTGCCAGCAGCTTTATAGCGGGAGTCGATCCGTCGCTCGAGCAGTACTTC. Amino acid sequence: CASSFIAGVDPSLEQYF.

V is TRBV5-1 and J is TRBJ2-1; 8 bases match TRBD2. Unmatched junction bases numbered 3, after V lost 0 bases and J lost 1 base. This CDR3 is built from 16 residues. Germline CDR1 is SGHRS and CDR2 is YFSETQ. The CDR3 DNA sequence: TGCGCCAGCAGCTTGGGGGTAGCGGGATCCTACAATGAGCAGTTCTTC. It specifies CASSLGVAGSYNEQFF. Variable domain in full (rest from reference TRBV5-1 and TRBJ2-1): KAGVTQTPRYLIKTRGQQVTLSCSPISGHRSVSWYQQTPGQGLQFLFEYFSETQRNKGNFPGRFSGRQFSNSRSEMNVSTLELGDSALYLCASSLGVAGSYNEQFFGPGTRLTVL.

The chain's CDR3 is CASSRQSTDTQYF. As DNA, the CDR3 is TGCGCCAGCAGCCGACAGAGCACAGATACGCAGTATTTT. J is TRBJ2-3 and V is TRBV5-1; D is possibly TRBD1 (5 bases). The V gene's germline CDR1 is SGHRS and CDR2 YFSETQ. V dropped 4 bases and J dropped 0 bases, with 6 bases sitting between them. The CDR3 length is 13 residues.

The J gene is TRBJ1-1, the V gene TRBV11-2, with D unresolved. Trimming took 1 base from V and 7 from J, leaving 4 bases between them. This CDR3 region has 11 residues. Germline CDR1 and CDR2: SGHAT and FQNNGV. CDR3 bases: TGTGCCAGCAGCTTAGGAGATGAAGCTTTCTTT. This encodes CASSLGDEAFF.

The V call is TRBV5-1, the J call TRBJ2-7; D gene unclear. Germline lookup yields CDR1 SGHRS and CDR2 YFSETQ. The germline V and J ends were trimmed by 2 bases and 6 bases, with 9 bases remaining between them. The CDR3 totals 12 residues. The CDR3 bases are TGCGCCAGCAGCTTATTCGGTCGCGAGCAGTACTTC. It is translated as CASSLFGREQYF.

There are a few counts of this clone. CDR3 loop: CASGGTYNEQFF. The CDR3 DNA sequence: TGTGCCAGCGGGGGGACGTACAATGAGCAGTTCTTC. The J gene is TRBJ2-1, the V gene TRBV28, with D possibly matching TRBD2 (6 bases). CDR1 is MDHEN, CDR2 SYDVKM, per germline. The CDR3 has 12 amino acids. The V end was cut by 8 bases, the J end by 4 bases, with 9 bases between.

V is TRBV29-1 and J is TRBJ2-7, with 7 bases identical to TRBD2. Germline CDR1 and CDR2: SQVTM and ANQGSEA. The CDR3 runs to 13 residues. V lost 4 bases to trimming and J lost 9 bases; unmatched junction nucleotides: 12. The CDR3 loop reads CSVVSVGGPGQYF. In DNA form, the CDR3 reads TGCAGCGTTGTTTCTGTGGGAGGGCCTGGGCAGTACTTC.

The chain is built from TRBV2 and TRBJ2-3; D may match TRBD1 or TRBD2 (5 bases each). V lost 10 bases, J lost 6 bases, and 17 bases lay in between. Germline V lookup: CDR1 SNHLY, CDR2 FYNNEI. This CDR3 is 13 amino acids long. The CDR3 DNA follows: TGTGCCACCAAACCTCGGGGCGAGGATACGCAGTATTTT. It yields the protein CATKPRGEDTQYF.

The chain's CDR3 is CSVVDRGLQETQYF. Here the CDR3 DNA reads TGCAGCGTTGTGGACAGGGGACTTCAAGAGACCCAGTACTTC. The rearrangement links TRBV29-1 to TRBJ2-5; 9 bases align to TRBD1. This CDR3 has 14 amino acids. CDR1 SQVTM and CDR2 ANQGSEA come from the germline V gene. Losses at the gene ends were 4 bases for V and 2 bases for J; bases not matched to a gene: 5.

The chain employs TRBV4-1 and TRBJ2-2, with 8 bases fitting TRBD2. CDR1 is MGHRA, CDR2 YSYEKL, per germline. With 1 base clipped from V and 5 bases from J, the junction kept 12 bases outside the gene matches. The length of the CDR3 is 18 residues. CDR3 region: CASSQALGGTSGTGELFF. The CDR3 coding sequence is TGCGCCAGCAGCCAAGCATTAGGGGGGACTAGTGGGACCGGGGAGCTGTTTTTT.

The rearrangement links TRBV5-4 to TRBJ2-3; no definite D call. The germline CDR1 and CDR2 sequences are SGHNT and YYREEE (reference sequence). CDR3 length equals 13 residues. The V end was cut by 5 bases, the J end by 0 bases, with 7 bases between. CDR3 nucleotides: TGTGCCAGCAGTGATACTAGCACAGATACGCAGTATTTT. It is translated as CASSDTSTDTQYF.

Comments on this clone: Other DNA sequences in the sample encode the same CDR3. V is TRBV5-1 and J is TRBJ2-7, with D possibly being TRBD1 (6 bases). The CDR3 is 14 amino acids. Trimming cost V 4 bases and J 3 bases, with 14 bases left between them. From germline, CDR1 is SGHRS and CDR2 YFSETQ. CDR3 nucleotide sequence: TGCGCCAGCAGCCTACGACAACAGGGCTACGAGCAGTACTTC. This encodes CASSLRQQGYEQYF. The whole variable domain, filled in from reference TRBV5-1 and TRBJ2-7, reads KAGVTQTPRYLIKTRGQQVTLSCSPISGHRSVSWYQQTPGQGLQFLFEYFSETQRNKGNFPGRFSGRQFSNSRSEMNVSTLELGDSALYLCASSLRQQGYEQYFGPGTRLTVT.

This clone showed up just once. The CDR3 DNA reads TGCAGCGTTGAAGTGTCCGGGCCCGAGACCCAGTACTTC. Translated: CSVEVSGPETQYF. This chain joins TRBV29-1 and TRBJ2-5; D unclear. This CDR3 spans 13 amino acids. Looked up from germline, CDR1 is SQVTM and CDR2 is ANQGSEA. V lost 1 base to trimming and J lost 5 bases, with 11 bases between them.

V usage is TRBV7-8 and J usage is TRBJ2-7, with 11 bases lining up with TRBD2. Germline V gives CDR1 SGHVS, CDR2 FQNEAQ. This CDR3 contains 14 residues. The V segment lost 6 bases and the J segment 6 bases; nucleotides outside the gene matches: 7. The CDR3 DNA sequence: TGTGCCAGCAGTTTTCACGGGACTAGCGGCGAGCAGTACTTC. Protein sequence: CASSFHGTSGEQYF.

This chain uses TRBV2 with TRBJ2-1; the match to TRBD1 covers 8 bases. The ends lost 6 bases at V and 4 bases at J; junction bases unmatched: 11. Germline V gene data show CDR1 as SNHLY and CDR2 as FYNNEI. The CDR3 extends over 16 amino acids. CDR3 residues: CASRTSRDRGYNEQFF. The CDR3 region has the DNA TGTGCCAGCAGGACTTCTCGAGACAGGGGATACAATGAGCAGTTCTTC.

The chain has TRBV5-1 and TRBJ2-7, with 8 bases fitting TRBD1. V shed 4 bases, J shed 6 bases, and the junction held 3 bases outside the gene matches. Germline CDR1 reads SGHRS; CDR2 reads YFSETQ. CDR3 length: 12 amino acids. CDR3 region: CASSTGQGEQYF. CDR3 nucleotide sequence: TGCGCCAGCAGCACCGGACAGGGCGAGCAGTACTTC.

This clone was counted only a few times. The chain carries TRBV29-1 and TRBJ2-3, with D possibly being TRBD1 (5 bases). The CDR3 has 16 residues. The germline CDR1 and CDR2 sequences are SQVTM and ANQGSEA. The V gene lost 3 bases and the J gene lost 2 bases, with 18 bases spanning the gap. CDR3 in amino acids: CSVDGPKGWDTDTQYF. The CDR3 region has the DNA TGCAGCGTTGATGGTCCCAAGGGGTGGGACACAGATACGCAGTATTTT.

This chain connects TRBV2 to TRBJ1-2; no clear D gene. Trimming took off 6 bases at V and 4 bases at J, with 12 bases between the two ends. Germline CDR1 is SNHLY and CDR2 is FYNNEI. The CDR3 totals 13 residues. This CDR3 reads CASSEDGSYGYTF. The CDR3 DNA is TGTGCCAGCAGCGAGGACGGTTCCTATGGCTACACCTTC.